These 9 T cell receptor beta chains were all obtained from the same sample, sequenced in a study of cytomegalovirus exposure and HLA in healthy donors. 60 Vbeta and 13 Jbeta primers were used in PCR. This table comes from immunoSEQ multiplex PCR, and its TCRdb copy is limited to in-frame clones, with some not included. The sample contains 150,000 to 250,000 clones, more than 65% of which appear only once. The sequenced material came from PBMCs. These receptors came from a girl between 10 and 17 years old in good health and CMV-seropositive.

The CDR3 DNA is TGCGCCAGCAGCGCGGGACTAGCGGGGGGACTCCTCGAGCAGTACTTC. It is translated as CASSAGLAGGLLEQYF. V usage is TRBV10-1 and J usage is TRBJ2-5; 15 positions agree with TRBD2. The end of the DNA aligns better with TRBJ2-7, so the J call may be wrong. This CDR3 is built from 16 residues. CDR1 is WNHNN, CDR2 SYGVQD, per germline (reference sequence).

V usage is TRBV7-2 and J usage is TRBJ1-2; the D is unclear. The CDR3 loop spans 14 amino acids. Germline V gene sequence: CDR1 SGHTA, CDR2 FQGNSA. V was pared by 6 bases and J by 4 bases, with 15 bases between. The CDR3 sequence: CASSRTAVTYGYTF. CDR3 in DNA: TGTGCCAGCAGTCGGACTGCGGTAACCTATGGCTACACCTTC.

The rearrangement uses TRBV11-2 and TRBJ1-1; weak D call: TRBD1 (6 bases). The germline V gene encodes CDR1 SGHAT and CDR2 FQNNGV. Trimming stripped 5 bases from V and 1 base from J, with 8 bases between. This CDR3 spans 13 amino acids. CDR3: CASSKQGNTEAFF. The CDR3 nucleotides are TGTGCCAGCAGCAAACAGGGGAACACTGAAGCTTTCTTT.

The genes are TRBV6-5 and TRBJ2-7, with TRBD1 identical over 8 bases. The V segment lost 6 bases and the J segment 3 bases; nucleotides outside the gene matches: 10. This CDR3 contains 15 residues. CDR1 and CDR2 (germline): MNHEY, SVGAGI. Written as DNA, the CDR3 is TGTGCCAGCAGAGAGACAGGGGCAAAGGACTACGAGCAGTACTTC. As protein: CASRETGAKDYEQYF.

V gene TRBV9 combines with J gene TRBJ2-5, with TRBD2 identical over 11 bases. The V segment lost 2 bases and the J segment 0 bases; nucleotides outside the gene matches: 6. Per germline, CDR1 SGDLS and CDR2 YYNGEE. The CDR3 contains 17 residues. The CDR3 DNA reads TGTGCCAGCAGCGTGGCTAGCGGGGGGTACTACCAAGAGACCCAGTACTTC. Its protein is CASSVASGGYYQETQYF.

V is TRBV9 and J is TRBJ2-1; D call uncertain. The CDR3 has 13 amino acids. Germline CDR1 reads SGDLS; CDR2 reads YYNGEE. With 3 bases removed from V and 4 bases from J, the gap between germline ends came to 8 bases. CDR3 residues: CASSARTYNEQFF. Written as DNA, the CDR3 is TGTGCCAGCAGCGCCCGCACTTACAATGAGCAGTTCTTC.

The chain couples TRBV7-6 to TRBJ2-5, with D perhaps TRBD1 (5 bases). The CDR3 length is 16 residues. Trimming cost V 2 bases and J 1 base, with 14 bases left between them. Looked up from germline, CDR1 is SGHVS and CDR2 is FNYEAQ. CDR3 bases: TGTGCCAGCAGCTTATGGGGCCAGGGCCCCCAAGAGACCCAGTACTTC. Translating it yields CASSLWGQGPQETQYF.

V is TRBV7-6 and J is TRBJ2-5; D gene uncertain. V lost 1 base and J lost 5, with 11 bases in between. CDR1 SGHVS and CDR2 FNYEAQ come from the germline V gene. This CDR3 has 14 amino acids. As DNA, the CDR3 is TGTGCCAGCAGCTTAGTTGGCCTCTCGGAGACCCAGTACTTC. This codes for CASSLVGLSETQYF.

In this sample, this clone turned up once. The V call is TRBV21-1, the J call TRBJ1-2; TRBD1, the table's D call, was not compared with the DNA. TRBV21-1 is given as a pseudogene. This CDR3 region has 15 residues. The CDR3 loop is CASIPGTGDNYGYTF. The CDR3 nucleotides are TGTGCCAGCATACCCGGGACAGGGGATAACTATGGCTACACCTTC.